This T cell receptor beta chain stems from a study of T cells after yellow fever vaccination. The table lists this clonotype with many counts. TCRdb used MiXCR to reprocess the 5' RACE reads, holding one entry per CDR3 protein. This sample yields a few hundred thousand distinct CDR3 sequences, of which about 4% are seen a single time; 20% to 25% belongs to the top ten. Trimming shortened V by 4 bases and J by 1 base, and 13 bases separated the two germline ends. This CDR3 comprises 15 residues. Germline V gene data show CDR1 as SGHRS and CDR2 as YFSETQ. This sample comprised PBMCs, obtained 5 days after the yellow fever booster vaccination. The sequence derives from a man between 18 and 35 years old who received the YFV17D yellow fever vaccine. The genes are TRBV5-1 and TRBJ2-3, with D tentatively TRBD1 (6 bases). CDR3 protein: CASSPRGKRTDTQYF. DNA of the CDR3: TGCGCCAGCAGCCCCAGGGGAAAACGCACAGATACGCAGTATTTT.